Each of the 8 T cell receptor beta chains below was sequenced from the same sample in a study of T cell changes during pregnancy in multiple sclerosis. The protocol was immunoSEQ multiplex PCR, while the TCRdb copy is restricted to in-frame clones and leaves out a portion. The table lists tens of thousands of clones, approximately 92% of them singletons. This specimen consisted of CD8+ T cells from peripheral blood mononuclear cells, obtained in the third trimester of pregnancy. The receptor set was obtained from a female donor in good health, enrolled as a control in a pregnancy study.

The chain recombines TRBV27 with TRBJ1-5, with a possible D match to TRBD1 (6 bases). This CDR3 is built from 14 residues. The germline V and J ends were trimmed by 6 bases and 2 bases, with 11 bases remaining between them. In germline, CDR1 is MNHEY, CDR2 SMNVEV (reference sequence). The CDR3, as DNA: TGTGCCAGCAGGTCAGGGGTTGGCAATCAGCCCCAGCATTTT. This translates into CASRSGVGNQPQHF.

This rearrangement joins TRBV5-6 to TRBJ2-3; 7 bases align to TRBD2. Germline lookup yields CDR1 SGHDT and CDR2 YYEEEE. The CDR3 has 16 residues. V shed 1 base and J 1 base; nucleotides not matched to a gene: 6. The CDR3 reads CASSLSSSGGTDTQYF. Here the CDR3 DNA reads TGTGCCAGCAGCTTGTCGAGCAGCGGGGGCACAGATACGCAGTATTTT.

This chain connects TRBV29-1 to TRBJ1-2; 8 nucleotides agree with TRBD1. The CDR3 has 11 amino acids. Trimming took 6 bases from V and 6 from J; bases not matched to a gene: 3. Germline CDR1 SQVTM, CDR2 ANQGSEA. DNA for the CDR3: TGCAGCGTCCGGACAGGGAATGGCTACACCTTC. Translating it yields CSVRTGNGYTF.

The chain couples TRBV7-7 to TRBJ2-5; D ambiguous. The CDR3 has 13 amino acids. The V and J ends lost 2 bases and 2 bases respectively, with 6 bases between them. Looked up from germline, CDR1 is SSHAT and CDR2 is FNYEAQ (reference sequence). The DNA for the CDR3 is TGTGCCAGCAGCTTATTCCAGCAAGAGACCCAGTACTTC. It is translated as CASSLFQQETQYF.

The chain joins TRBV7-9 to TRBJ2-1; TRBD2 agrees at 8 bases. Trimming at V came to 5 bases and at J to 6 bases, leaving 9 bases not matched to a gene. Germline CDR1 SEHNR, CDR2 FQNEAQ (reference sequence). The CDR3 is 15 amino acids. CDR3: CASSQRTSQGNEQFF. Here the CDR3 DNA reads TGTGCCAGCAGCCAACGGACTAGCCAGGGCAATGAGCAGTTCTTC.

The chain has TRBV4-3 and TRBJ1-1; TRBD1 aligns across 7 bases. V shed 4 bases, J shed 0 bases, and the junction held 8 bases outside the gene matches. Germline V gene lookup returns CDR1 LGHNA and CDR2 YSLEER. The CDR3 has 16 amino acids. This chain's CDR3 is CASSPTYRGMNTEAFF. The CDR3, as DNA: TGCGCCAGCAGCCCGACCTACAGGGGTATGAACACTGAAGCTTTCTTT.

CDR3 nucleotides: TGTGCCAGCAGCTTCTACAGGGGGGAAGCTTTCTTT. Translated, it gives CASSFYRGEAFF. The chain uses TRBV7-9 and TRBJ1-1; 8 nucleotides align to TRBD1. Germline V gene sequence: CDR1 SEHNR, CDR2 FQNEAQ (reference sequence). V dropped 3 bases and J dropped 8; count of bases not matched to a gene: 2. The length of the CDR3 is 12 residues.

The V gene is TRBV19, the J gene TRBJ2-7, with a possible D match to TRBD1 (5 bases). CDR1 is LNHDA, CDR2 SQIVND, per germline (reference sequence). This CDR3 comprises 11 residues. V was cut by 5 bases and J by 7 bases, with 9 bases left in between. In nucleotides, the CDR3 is TGTGCCAGTAGTGCAGGGTTGGAGCAGTACTTC. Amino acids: CASSAGLEQYF.